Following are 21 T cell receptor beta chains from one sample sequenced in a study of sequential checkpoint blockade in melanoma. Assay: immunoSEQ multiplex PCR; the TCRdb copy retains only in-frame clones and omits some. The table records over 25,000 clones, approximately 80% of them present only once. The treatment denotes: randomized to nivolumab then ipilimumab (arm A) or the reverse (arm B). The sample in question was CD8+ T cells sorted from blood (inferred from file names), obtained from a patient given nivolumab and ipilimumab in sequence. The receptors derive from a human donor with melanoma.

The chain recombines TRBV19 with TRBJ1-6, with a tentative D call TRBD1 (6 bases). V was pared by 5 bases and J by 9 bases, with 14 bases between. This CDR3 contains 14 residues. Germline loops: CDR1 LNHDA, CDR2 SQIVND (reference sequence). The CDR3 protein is CASSLQGRGSPLHF. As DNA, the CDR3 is TGTGCCAGTAGTCTACAGGGACGTGGTTCACCCCTCCACTTT.

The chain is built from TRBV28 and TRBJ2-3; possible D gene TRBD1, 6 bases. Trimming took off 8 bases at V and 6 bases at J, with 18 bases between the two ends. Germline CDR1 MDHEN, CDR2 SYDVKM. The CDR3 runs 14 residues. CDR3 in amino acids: CASARGALGDTQYF. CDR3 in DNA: TGTGCCAGCGCCAGGGGAGCGTTAGGGGATACGCAGTATTTT. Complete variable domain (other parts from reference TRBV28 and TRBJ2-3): DVKVTQSSRYLVKRTGEKVFLECVQDMDHENMFWYRQDPGLGLRLIYFSYDVKMKEKGDIPEGYSVSREKKERFSLILESASTNQTSMYLCASARGALGDTQYFGPGTRLTVL.

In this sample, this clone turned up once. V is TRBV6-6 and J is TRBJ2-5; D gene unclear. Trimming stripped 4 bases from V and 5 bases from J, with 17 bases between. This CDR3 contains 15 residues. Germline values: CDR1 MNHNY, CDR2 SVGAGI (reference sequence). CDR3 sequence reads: CASSFVVTAVETQYF. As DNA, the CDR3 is TGTGCCAGCAGTTTCGTCGTTACGGCGGTTGAGACCCAGTACTTC.

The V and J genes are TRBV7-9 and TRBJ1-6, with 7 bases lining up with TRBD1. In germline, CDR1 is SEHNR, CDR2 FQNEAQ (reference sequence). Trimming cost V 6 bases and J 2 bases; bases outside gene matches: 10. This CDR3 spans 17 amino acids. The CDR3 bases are TGTGCCAGCAGACCAAGACAGGGAGAAACCTATAATTCACCCCTCCACTTT. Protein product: CASRPRQGETYNSPLHF.

CDR3 sequence: CASSGGSGSPLHF. The CDR3, as DNA: TGTGCCAGCAGCGGAGGATCGGGTTCACCCCTCCACTTT. The genes are TRBV7-1 and TRBJ1-6; unclear D gene. TRBV7-1 is labeled an ORF, and its function is uncertain. V gave up 5 bases and J gave up 9 bases, with 11 bases separating them. This CDR3 region has 13 residues.

The CDR3 protein is CASSPGGLGDTQYF. The CDR3 DNA reads as TGTGCCAGCAGCCCGGGGGGACTGGGAGATACGCAGTATTTT. The rearrangement uses TRBV7-9 and TRBJ2-3; 7 nucleotides line up with TRBD2. Germline loops: CDR1 SEHNR, CDR2 FQNEAQ (reference sequence). The length of the CDR3 is 14 residues. Trimming removed 5 bases from V and 5 bases from J; junction bases left unmatched: 7.

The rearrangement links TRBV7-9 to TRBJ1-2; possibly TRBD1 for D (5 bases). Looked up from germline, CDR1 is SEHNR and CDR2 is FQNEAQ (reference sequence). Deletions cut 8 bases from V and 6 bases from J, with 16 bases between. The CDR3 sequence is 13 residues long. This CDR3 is CASGSGAPNGYTF. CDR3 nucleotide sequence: TGTGCCAGCGGAAGTGGGGCCCCTAATGGCTACACCTTC.

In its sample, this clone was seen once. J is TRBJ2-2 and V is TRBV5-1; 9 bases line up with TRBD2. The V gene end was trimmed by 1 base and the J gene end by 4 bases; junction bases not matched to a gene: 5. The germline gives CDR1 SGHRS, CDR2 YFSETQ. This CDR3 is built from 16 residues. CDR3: CASSLPSGDGTGELFF. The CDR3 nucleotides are TGCGCCAGCAGCTTGCCTAGCGGGGACGGCACCGGGGAGCTGTTTTTT.

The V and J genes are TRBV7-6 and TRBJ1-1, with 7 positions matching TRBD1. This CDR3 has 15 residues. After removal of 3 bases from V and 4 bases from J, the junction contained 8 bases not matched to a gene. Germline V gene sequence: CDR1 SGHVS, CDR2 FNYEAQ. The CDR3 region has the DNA TGTGCCAGCAGCTTGACGCCAGGGACAGTCACTGAAGCTTTCTTT. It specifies CASSLTPGTVTEAFF.

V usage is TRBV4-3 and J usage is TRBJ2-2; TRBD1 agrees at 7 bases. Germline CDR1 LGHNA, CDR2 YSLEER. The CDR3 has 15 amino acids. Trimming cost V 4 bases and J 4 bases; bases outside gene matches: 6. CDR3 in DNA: TGCGCCAGCAGCCGGCAGGGGACAGTCACCGGGGAGCTGTTTTTT. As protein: CASSRQGTVTGELFF.

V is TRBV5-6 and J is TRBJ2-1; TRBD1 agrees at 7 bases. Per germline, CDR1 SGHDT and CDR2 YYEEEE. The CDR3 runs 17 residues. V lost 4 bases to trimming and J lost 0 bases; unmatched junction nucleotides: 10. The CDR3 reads CASSTWTGSSSYNEQFF. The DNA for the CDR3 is TGTGCCAGCAGCACGTGGACAGGTTCGAGCTCCTACAATGAGCAGTTCTTC.

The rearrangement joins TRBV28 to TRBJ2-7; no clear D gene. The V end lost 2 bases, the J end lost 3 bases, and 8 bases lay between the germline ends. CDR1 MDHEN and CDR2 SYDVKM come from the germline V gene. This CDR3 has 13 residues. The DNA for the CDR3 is TGTGCCAGCAGTTTAGCACAGTTCTACGAGCAGTACTTC. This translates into CASSLAQFYEQYF.

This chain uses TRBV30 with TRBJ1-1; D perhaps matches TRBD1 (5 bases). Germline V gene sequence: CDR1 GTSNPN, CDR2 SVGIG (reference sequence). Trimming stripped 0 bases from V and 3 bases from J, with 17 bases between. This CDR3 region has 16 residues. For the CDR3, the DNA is TGTGCCTGGAGTGTCCACGAAAATAGGGGTTACACTGAAGCTTTCTTT. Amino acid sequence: CAWSVHENRGYTEAFF.

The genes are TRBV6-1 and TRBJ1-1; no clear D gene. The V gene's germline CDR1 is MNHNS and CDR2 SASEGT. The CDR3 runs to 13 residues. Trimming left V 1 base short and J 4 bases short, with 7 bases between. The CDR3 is CASSEGRGTEAFF. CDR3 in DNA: TGTGCCAGCAGTGAAGGGCGAGGCACTGAAGCTTTCTTT.

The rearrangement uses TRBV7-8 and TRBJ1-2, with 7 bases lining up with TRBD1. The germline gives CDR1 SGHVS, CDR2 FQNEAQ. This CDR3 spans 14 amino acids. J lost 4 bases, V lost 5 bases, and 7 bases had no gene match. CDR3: CASSTGVSAYGYTF. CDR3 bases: TGTGCCAGCAGCACAGGGGTATCGGCCTATGGCTACACCTTC.

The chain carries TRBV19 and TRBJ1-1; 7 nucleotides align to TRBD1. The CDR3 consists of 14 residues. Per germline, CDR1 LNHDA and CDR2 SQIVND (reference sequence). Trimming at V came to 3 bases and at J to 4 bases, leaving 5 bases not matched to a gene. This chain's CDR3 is CASSISQGSTEAFF. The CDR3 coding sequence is TGTGCCAGTAGTATTTCACAGGGGAGCACTGAAGCTTTCTTT. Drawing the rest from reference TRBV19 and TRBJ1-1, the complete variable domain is DGGITQSPKYLFRKEGQNVTLSCEQNLNHDAMYWYRQDPGQGLRLIYYSQIVNDFQKGDIAEGYSVSREKKESFPLTVTSAQKNPTAFYLCASSISQGSTEAFFGQGTRLTVV.

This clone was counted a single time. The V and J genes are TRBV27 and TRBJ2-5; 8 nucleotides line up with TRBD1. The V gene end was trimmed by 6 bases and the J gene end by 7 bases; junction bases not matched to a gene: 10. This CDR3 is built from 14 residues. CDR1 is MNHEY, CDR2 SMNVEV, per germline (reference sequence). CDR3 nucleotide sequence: TGTGCCAGCAGCTTAGACAGGGGAGGAGGGACCCAGTACTTC. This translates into CASSLDRGGGTQYF.

The CDR3 loop is CASSFRGYRGGNQPQHF. DNA for the CDR3: TGTGCCAGCAGTTTTCGGGGCTACAGGGGTGGCAATCAGCCCCAGCATTTT. The chain links TRBV28 to TRBJ1-5, with 7 bases lining up with TRBD1. V shed 3 bases, J shed 2 bases, and the junction held 10 bases outside the gene matches. The CDR3 is 17 residues long. Germline V gene sequence: CDR1 MDHEN, CDR2 SYDVKM.

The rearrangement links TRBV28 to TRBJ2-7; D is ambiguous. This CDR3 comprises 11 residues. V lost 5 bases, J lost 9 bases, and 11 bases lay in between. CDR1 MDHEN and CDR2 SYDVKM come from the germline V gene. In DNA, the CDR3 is TGTGCCAGCAGTCTCCCGGGTGGGCAGTACTTC. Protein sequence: CASSLPGGQYF.

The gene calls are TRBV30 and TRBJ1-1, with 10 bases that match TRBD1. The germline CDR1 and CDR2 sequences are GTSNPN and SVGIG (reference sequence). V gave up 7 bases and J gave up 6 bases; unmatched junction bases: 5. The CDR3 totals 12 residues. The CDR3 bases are TGTGCCTTGGGACAGGGGTCTCCTGAAGCTTTCTTT. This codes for CALGQGSPEAFF.

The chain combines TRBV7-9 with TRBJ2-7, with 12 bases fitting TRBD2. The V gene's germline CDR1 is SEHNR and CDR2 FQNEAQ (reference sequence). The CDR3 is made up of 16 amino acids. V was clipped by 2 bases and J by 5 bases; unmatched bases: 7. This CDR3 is CASSLSLRTSGDEQYF. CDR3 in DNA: TGTGCCAGCAGCTTATCATTAAGGACTAGCGGGGACGAGCAGTACTTC.